The sequence of this T cell receptor beta chain was determined in a study of shared T cell receptors in the human thymus. Profiled with immunoSEQ multiplex PCR; TCRdb holds only in-frame clones, not every one. This table holds roughly 500,000 clones, about four fifths found once. This CDR3 has 15 residues. The ends lost 2 bases at V and 2 bases at J; junction bases unmatched: 2. Per the germline V gene, CDR1 is SGHTA and CDR2 is FQGNSA. These data are also associated with another study on human thymus T cells. In that study: The sample donors, healthy Finnish infants, were having corrective surgery for congenital heart defects. Obtained as resections during corrective heart surgery, the thymus tissue was then studied. Thymic and blood repertoires appeared to show biased V and J gene usage. What related research reported was that thymic repertoires overlapped highly among unrelated individuals.

V and J are TRBV7-2 and TRBJ2-7, with 11 bases fitting TRBD1. The clonotype was recovered from a boy under three years old with a congenital heart defect. Sequencing used thymocytes. The CDR3 here is CASSLRGQGAYEQYF. Here the CDR3 DNA reads TGTGCCAGCAGCTTAAGGGGACAGGGGGCCTACGAGCAGTACTTC. The full variable domain, completed using reference TRBV7-2 and TRBJ2-7, is GAGVSQSPSNKVTEKGKDVELRCDPISGHTALYWYRQSLGQGLEFLIYFQGNSAPDKSGLPSDRFSAERTGGSVSTLTIQRTQQEDSAVYLCASSLRGQGAYEQYFGPGTRLTVT.